This passage covers 21 T cell receptor beta chains from one sample sequenced in a study of shared clonotypes between healthy human individuals. Clones were read by immunoSEQ multiplex PCR, and TCRdb kept only the in-frame ones, dropping some. Among around 500,000 clones listed, 70% to 85% were seen once. Sequencing input: PBMCs. Receptor source: a woman between 40 and 55 years old in good health. Some clones in this sample may be carry-over from other donors' samples.

As for this clone: Other DNA sequences in this specimen translate into the identical CDR3. The V and J genes are TRBV10-3 and TRBJ2-7; either TRBD1 or TRBD2 may supply D (6 bases each). The CDR3 extends over 17 amino acids. Trimming pared 10 bases from V and 2 bases from J, leaving 27 bases between. The germline CDR1 and CDR2 sequences are ENHRY and SYGVKD. The CDR3: CASKKLPGARRAYEQYF. The CDR3 DNA reads as TGTGCCAGCAAAAAATTGCCAGGGGCGCGGAGGGCCTACGAGCAGTACTTC.

The rearrangement uses TRBV28 and TRBJ2-6; D unresolved. The CDR3 has 14 residues. Germline V gene data show CDR1 as MDHEN and CDR2 as SYDVKM. Trimming shortened V by 2 bases and J by 0 bases, and 2 bases separated the two germline ends. The CDR3 here is CASSLSSGANVLTF. The CDR3 DNA is TGTGCCAGCAGTTTAAGCTCTGGGGCCAACGTCCTGACTTTC.

V is TRBV7-9 and J is TRBJ2-7; 10 bases match TRBD1. Germline values: CDR1 SEHNR, CDR2 FQNEAQ (reference sequence). The V and J ends lost 0 bases and 4 bases, in that order; junction bases with no gene match: 3. There are 15 residues in the CDR3. DNA for the CDR3: TGTGCCAGCAGCTTAGCGGGGACAGGGGAGTACGAGCAGTACTTC. Its protein is CASSLAGTGEYEQYF.

In its sample, this clone was seen a few times. J is TRBJ1-2 and V is TRBV30; D not certain. This CDR3 region has 13 residues. Per the germline V gene, CDR1 is GTSNPN and CDR2 is SVGIG (reference sequence). The V end was cut by 3 bases, the J end by 4 bases, with 12 bases between. The CDR3 reads CAWRGSVSYGYTF. The CDR3 region has the DNA TGTGCCTGGAGAGGCAGTGTTTCCTATGGCTACACCTTC.

The chain recombines TRBV28 with TRBJ1-5; maybe TRBD1 (6 bases). V was cut by 1 base and J by 0 bases, with 13 bases left in between. This CDR3 spans 17 amino acids. The germline gives CDR1 MDHEN, CDR2 SYDVKM. CDR3 protein: CASSLSQGLNSNQPQHF. The CDR3 nucleotides read TGTGCCAGCAGTTTATCACAGGGACTGAATAGCAATCAGCCCCAGCATTTT. The full variable domain, completed using reference TRBV28 and TRBJ1-5, is DVKVTQSSRYLVKRTGEKVFLECVQDMDHENMFWYRQDPGLGLRLIYFSYDVKMKEKGDIPEGYSVSREKKERFSLILESASTNQTSMYLCASSLSQGLNSNQPQHFGDGTRLSIL.

This clone was seen a single time. The CDR3 here is CASSFVGGQETQYF. The CDR3 nucleotides read TGTGCCAGCAGCTTCGTCGGGGGACAAGAGACCCAGTACTTC. The chain is built from TRBV13 and TRBJ2-5; D is perhaps TRBD2 (6 bases). The V end lost 3 bases, the J end lost 2 bases, and 10 bases lay between the germline ends. This CDR3 is built from 14 residues. Germline V CDR1 and CDR2: PRHDT, FYEKMQ (reference sequence).

The CDR3 region is CAAGRALTGANVLTF. The CDR3 nucleotides read TGTGCCGCTGGACGGGCACTTACTGGGGCCAACGTCCTGACTTTC. The rearrangement uses TRBV6-6 and TRBJ2-6; D call uncertain. The V gene's germline CDR1 is MNHNY and CDR2 SVGAGI (reference sequence). Trimming stripped 11 bases from V and 2 bases from J, with 16 bases between. The CDR3 extends over 15 amino acids.

The chain carries TRBV11-2 and TRBJ1-1; D might be TRBD1 (5 bases). Germline V CDR1 and CDR2: SGHAT, FQNNGV. V dropped 1 base and J dropped 11 bases, with 17 bases sitting between them. The CDR3 is 14 amino acids. CDR3 loop: CASSLGGDPFGAFF. The CDR3 nucleotides are TGTGCCAGCAGCTTAGGAGGGGACCCTTTTGGTGCTTTCTTT. Supplemented by reference TRBV11-2 and TRBJ1-1, the full variable domain reads EAGVAQSPRYKIIEKRQSVAFWCNPISGHATLYWYQQILGQGPKLLIQFQNNGVVDDSQLPKDRFSAERLKGVDSTLKIQPAKLEDSAVYLCASSLGGDPFGAFFGQGTRLTVV.

The chain recombines TRBV28 with TRBJ1-1, with D perhaps matching TRBD1 (5 bases). Germline CDR1 reads MDHEN; CDR2 reads SYDVKM. The CDR3 has 16 amino acids. Deletions cut 6 bases from V and 1 base from J, with 18 bases between. The CDR3 region has the DNA TGTGCCAGCAGCCCCCGGACAAGACTGCGGAACACTGAAGCTTTCTTT. The encoded protein is CASSPRTRLRNTEAFF. Based on the CDR3 plus reference TRBV28 and TRBJ1-1, the full variable domain is DVKVTQSSRYLVKRTGEKVFLECVQDMDHENMFWYRQDPGLGLRLIYFSYDVKMKEKGDIPEGYSVSREKKERFSLILESASTNQTSMYLCASSPRTRLRNTEAFFGQGTRLTVV.

The chain employs TRBV18 and TRBJ2-1, with 7 bases aligning to TRBD2. V dropped 2 bases and J dropped 0; count of bases not matched to a gene: 7. CDR3 length equals 17 residues. Germline CDR1 is KGHSH and CDR2 is LQKENI. CDR3 sequence reads: CASSPGLAGSSYNEQFF. The DNA of the CDR3 is TGTGCCAGCTCACCAGGGTTAGCGGGTAGCTCCTACAATGAGCAGTTCTTC.

J is TRBJ2-1 and V is TRBV5-4, with D tentatively TRBD1 or TRBD2 (6 bases each). The CDR3 has 17 residues. Germline V gene lookup returns CDR1 SGHNT and CDR2 YYREEE (reference sequence). V was trimmed by 1 base and J by 5 bases, leaving 19 bases between them. The CDR3 loop reads CASSLMVAAQGHNEQFF. CDR3 nucleotides: TGTGCCAGCAGCTTGATGGTAGCGGCCCAGGGGCACAATGAGCAGTTCTTC.

J is TRBJ2-1 and V is TRBV4-3, with 13 bases identical to TRBD2. CDR3 length: 14 residues. The V gene end was trimmed by 7 bases and the J gene end by 6 bases; junction bases not matched to a gene: 3. Per the germline V gene, CDR1 is LGHNA and CDR2 is YSLEER. CDR3 nucleotides: TGCGCCAGCACCAGGACTAGCGGGAGCAATGAGCAGTTCTTC. Residues: CASTRTSGSNEQFF.

The rearrangement joins TRBV5-1 to TRBJ2-7; the match to TRBD2 covers 15 bases. The length of the CDR3 is 15 residues. The V and J ends lost 3 bases and 2 bases, in that order; junction bases with no gene match: 0. Germline V CDR1 and CDR2: SGHRS, YFSETQ. DNA of the CDR3: TGCGCCAGCAGCTGGACTAGCGGGAGGGCCTACGAGCAGTACTTC. Protein sequence: CASSWTSGRAYEQYF. Variable domain in full (rest from reference TRBV5-1 and TRBJ2-7): KAGVTQTPRYLIKTRGQQVTLSCSPISGHRSVSWYQQTPGQGLQFLFEYFSETQRNKGNFPGRFSGRQFSNSRSEMNVSTLELGDSALYLCASSWTSGRAYEQYFGPGTRLTVT.

The chain links TRBV15 to TRBJ1-4; 7 bases align to TRBD1. V lost 2 bases, J lost 8 bases, and 8 bases stayed unmatched. In germline, CDR1 is LNHNV, CDR2 YYDKDF (reference sequence). CDR3 length: 15 residues. CDR3 sequence reads: CATSRPTGRVEKLFF. CDR3 in DNA: TGTGCCACCAGCAGACCGACAGGGAGAGTGGAAAAACTGTTTTTT.

The J gene is TRBJ1-2, the V gene TRBV29-1, with unresolved D. V shed 2 bases and J shed 6 bases, with 10 bases lying between them. CDR3 size: 12 residues. The germline gives CDR1 SQVTM, CDR2 ANQGSEA. The CDR3 DNA reads TGCAGCGTTGAAAGTGTTTTTGATGGCTACACCTTC. This codes for CSVESVFDGYTF.

The genes are TRBV4-1 and TRBJ2-1; TRBD2 matches 9 bases. CDR3 length equals 16 residues. The V gene's germline CDR1 is MGHRA and CDR2 YSYEKL. V dropped 0 bases and J dropped 5; count of bases not matched to a gene: 5. The CDR3 loop is CASSQEPSGGHNEQFF. The CDR3 nucleotides read TGCGCCAGCAGCCAAGAGCCGAGCGGGGGGCACAATGAGCAGTTCTTC.

This chain uses TRBV6-1 with TRBJ2-7; 8 bases map to TRBD1. The germline CDR1 and CDR2 sequences are MNHNS and SASEGT. With V trimmed by 4 bases and J by 0 bases, 2 bases remained unmatched. This CDR3 region has 14 residues. The CDR3 DNA follows: TGTGCCAGCAGTGGGGACAGGAGCTCCTACGAGCAGTACTTC. This encodes CASSGDRSSYEQYF.

The chain combines TRBV7-9 with TRBJ2-7; 7 bases are shared with TRBD2. CDR1 and CDR2 from the germline V gene are SEHNR and FQNEAQ (reference sequence). The junction had 17 bases not matched to a gene; V was cut back by 4 bases and J by 5 bases. The CDR3 has 17 residues. The CDR3 region has the DNA TGTGCCAGCAGCTCCCCTCCTAGCGGAGGTTCCCTTGACGAGCAGTACTTC. This translates into CASSSPPSGGSLDEQYF.

A remark on this clone: Since a much larger clone is just one base distant, this may be a read error. This chain connects TRBV2 to TRBJ2-3, with D uncertain. CDR1 is SNHLY and CDR2 is FYNNEI in the germline V gene. This CDR3 region has 12 residues. V was clipped by 6 bases and J by 2 bases, with 6 bases between them. The DNA of the CDR3 is TGTGCCAGCAGCCAGGCCACAGATACGCAGTATTTT. Translating gives CASSQATDTQYF.

V and J are TRBV5-5 and TRBJ1-5; maybe TRBD1 (6 bases). Trimming removed 4 bases at V and 3 bases at J, with 17 bases between. Germline CDR1 reads SGHKS; CDR2 reads YYEKEE (reference sequence). CDR3 length: 16 residues. DNA of the CDR3: TGTGCCAGCAGCCCTACAGGGTTTGAGACCAATCAGCCCCAGCATTTT. Translating gives CASSPTGFETNQPQHF.

Regarding this clone: This may be a read error: a much more frequent sequence differs by one nucleotide. Additional DNA sequences in this sample encode the identical CDR3. The gene calls are TRBV25-1 and TRBJ1-4; 9 bases are shared with TRBD1. CDR1 and CDR2 (germline): MGHDK, SYGVNS. V lost 4 bases to trimming and J lost 5 bases; unmatched junction nucleotides: 2. CDR3 length: 14 amino acids. The CDR3 region has the DNA TGTGCCAGCAGTGTTGGGACAGGGAATGAAAAACTGTTTTTT. Its protein is CASSVGTGNEKLFF.